This TCR beta chain is from a study of blood T cell repertoires in COVID-19. Turning to the study itself: Acute and convalescent COVID-19 specimens originated in the United States, Italy and Spain.

The ends were cut back, 8 bases at V and 7 bases at J, with 15 bases in the middle. CDR1 MDHEN and CDR2 SYDVKM come from the germline V gene. The CDR3 extends over 12 amino acids. This table comes from immunoSEQ multiplex PCR, and its TCRdb copy is limited to in-frame clones, with some not included. The data contain roughly 280,000 clones, 85% to 90% of them singletons. The cohort comprised adults aged about 18 to 100 years residing in 24 US areas. The sequenced sample consisted of PBMCs or T cells enriched from blood (not recorded which). This receptor was identified in a woman aged 25 to 39 with acute COVID-19. The chain joins TRBV28 to TRBJ2-7, with unresolved D. The CDR3 protein is CASHTPPREQYF. CDR3 sequence (DNA): TGTGCCAGCCACACACCGCCTAGGGAGCAGTACTTC.